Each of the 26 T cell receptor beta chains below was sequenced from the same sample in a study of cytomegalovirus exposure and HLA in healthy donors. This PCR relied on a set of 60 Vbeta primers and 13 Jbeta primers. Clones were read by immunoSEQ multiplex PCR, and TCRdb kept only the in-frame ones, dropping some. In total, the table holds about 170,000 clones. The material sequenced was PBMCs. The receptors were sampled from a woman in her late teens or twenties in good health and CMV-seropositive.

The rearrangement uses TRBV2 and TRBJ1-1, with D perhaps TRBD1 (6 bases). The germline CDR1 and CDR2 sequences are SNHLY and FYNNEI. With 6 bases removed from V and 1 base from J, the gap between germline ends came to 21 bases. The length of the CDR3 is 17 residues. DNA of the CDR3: TGTGCCAGCAGCGTACAGAACAGGGTCCCGAGGAACACTGAAGCTTTCTTT. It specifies CASSVQNRVPRNTEAFF.

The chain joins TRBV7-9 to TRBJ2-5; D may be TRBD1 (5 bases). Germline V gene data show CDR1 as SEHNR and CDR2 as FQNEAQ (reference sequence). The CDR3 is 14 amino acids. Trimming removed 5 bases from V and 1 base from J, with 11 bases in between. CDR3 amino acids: CASSPRQIQETQYF. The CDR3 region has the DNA TGTGCCAGCAGCCCGCGACAGATCCAAGAGACCCAGTACTTC. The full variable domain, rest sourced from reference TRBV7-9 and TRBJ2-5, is DTGVSQNPRHKITKRGQNVTFRCDPISEHNRLYWYRQTLGQGPEFLTYFQNEAQLEKSRLLSDRFSAERPKGSFSTLEIQRTEQGDSAMYLCASSPRQIQETQYFGPGTRLLVL.

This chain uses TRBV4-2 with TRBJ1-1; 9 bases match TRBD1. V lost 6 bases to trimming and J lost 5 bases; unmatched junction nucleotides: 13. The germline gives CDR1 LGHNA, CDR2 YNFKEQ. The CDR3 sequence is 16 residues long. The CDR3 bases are TGTGCCAGCAGGTCAGACTTGGGACAGGGCGGGACTGAAGCTTTCTTT. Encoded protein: CASRSDLGQGGTEAFF.

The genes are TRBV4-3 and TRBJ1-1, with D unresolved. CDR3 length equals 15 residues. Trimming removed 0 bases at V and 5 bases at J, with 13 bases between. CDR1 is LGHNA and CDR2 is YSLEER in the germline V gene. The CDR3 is CASSQDLRVRTEAFF. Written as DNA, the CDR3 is TGCGCCAGCAGCCAAGATTTGAGGGTACGAACTGAAGCTTTCTTT.

CDR3 nucleotide sequence: TGTGCCTGGACCTCGGGGGGAGCCAAAAACATTCAGTACTTC. This encodes CAWTSGGAKNIQYF. J is TRBJ2-4 and V is TRBV30, with TRBD2 matching 7 bases. The J segment lost 0 bases and the V segment lost 4 bases, leaving 3 bases of the junction unmatched. Per germline, CDR1 GTSNPN and CDR2 SVGIG (reference sequence). This CDR3 is built from 14 residues.

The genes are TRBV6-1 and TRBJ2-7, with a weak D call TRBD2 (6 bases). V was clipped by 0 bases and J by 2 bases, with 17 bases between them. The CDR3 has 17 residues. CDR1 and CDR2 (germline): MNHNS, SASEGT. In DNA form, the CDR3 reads TGTGCCAGCAGTGAAGCGCTTGGTAGCGGTGTAGCCTACGAGCAGTACTTC. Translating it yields CASSEALGSGVAYEQYF.

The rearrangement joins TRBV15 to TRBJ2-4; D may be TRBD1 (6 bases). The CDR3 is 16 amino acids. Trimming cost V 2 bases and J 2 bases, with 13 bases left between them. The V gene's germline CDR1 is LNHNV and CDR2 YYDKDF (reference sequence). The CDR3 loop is CATSRLDSQPKNIQYF. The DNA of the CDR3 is TGTGCCACCAGCAGATTGGACAGTCAGCCCAAAAACATTCAGTACTTC.

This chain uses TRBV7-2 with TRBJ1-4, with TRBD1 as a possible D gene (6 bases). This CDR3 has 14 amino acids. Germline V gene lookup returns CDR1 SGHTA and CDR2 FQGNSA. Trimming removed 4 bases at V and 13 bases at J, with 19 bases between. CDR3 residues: CASSSSTPGTTLFF. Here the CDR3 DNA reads TGTGCCAGCAGCTCATCAACCCCCGGGACAACACTGTTTTTT. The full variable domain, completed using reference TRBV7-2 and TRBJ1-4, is GAGVSQSPSNKVTEKGKDVELRCDPISGHTALYWYRQSLGQGLEFLIYFQGNSAPDKSGLPSDRFSAERTGGSVSTLTIQRTQQEDSAVYLCASSSSTPGTTLFFGSGTQLSVL.

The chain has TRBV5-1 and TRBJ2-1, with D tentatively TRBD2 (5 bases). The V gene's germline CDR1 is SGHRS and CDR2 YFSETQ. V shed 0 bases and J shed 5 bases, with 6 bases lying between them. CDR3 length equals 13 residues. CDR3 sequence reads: CASSLVTNNEQFF. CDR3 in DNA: TGCGCCAGCAGCTTGGTGACTAACAATGAGCAGTTCTTC.

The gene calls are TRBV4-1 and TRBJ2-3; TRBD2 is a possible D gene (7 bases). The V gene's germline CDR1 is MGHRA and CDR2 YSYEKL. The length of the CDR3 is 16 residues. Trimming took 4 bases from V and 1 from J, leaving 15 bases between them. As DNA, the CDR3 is TGCGCCAGCAGCCCACTCCGAGGGGGGGGCACAGATACGCAGTATTTT. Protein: CASSPLRGGGTDTQYF.

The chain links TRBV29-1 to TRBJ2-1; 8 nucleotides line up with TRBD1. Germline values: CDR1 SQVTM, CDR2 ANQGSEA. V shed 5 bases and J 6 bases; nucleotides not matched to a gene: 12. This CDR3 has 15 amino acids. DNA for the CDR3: TGCAGCGTTACTCCCGGACAGGGTAAGGGCAATGAGCAGTTCTTC. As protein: CSVTPGQGKGNEQFF.

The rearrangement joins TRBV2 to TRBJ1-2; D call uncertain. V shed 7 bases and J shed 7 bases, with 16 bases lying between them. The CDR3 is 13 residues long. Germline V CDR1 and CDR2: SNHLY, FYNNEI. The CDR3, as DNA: TGTGCCAGCACCGAAATCGGGGAAGGTGGCTACACCTTC. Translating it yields CASTEIGEGGYTF.

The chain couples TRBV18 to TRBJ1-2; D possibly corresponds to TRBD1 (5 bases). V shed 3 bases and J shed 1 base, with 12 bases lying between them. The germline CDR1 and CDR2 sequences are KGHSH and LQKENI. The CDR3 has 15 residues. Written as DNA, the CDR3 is TGTGCCAGCTCACCCTCCGGACACCGTAACTATGGCTACACCTTC. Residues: CASSPSGHRNYGYTF.

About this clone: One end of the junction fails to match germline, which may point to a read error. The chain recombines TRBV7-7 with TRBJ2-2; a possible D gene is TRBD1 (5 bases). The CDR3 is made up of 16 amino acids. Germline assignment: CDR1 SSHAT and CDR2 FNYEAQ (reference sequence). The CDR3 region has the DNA TGTGCTAGCAGCTCCCAACCTGGACAGAACACCGGGGAGCTGTTTTTT. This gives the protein CASSSQPGQNTGELFF. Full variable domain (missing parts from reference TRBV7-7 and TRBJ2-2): GAGVSQSPRYKVTKRGQDVTLRCDPISSHATLYWYQQALGQGPEFLTYFNYEAQPDKSGLPSDRFSAERPEGSISTLTIQRTEQRDSAMYRCASSSQPGQNTGELFFGEGSRLTVL.

The CDR3 is CASSGQGFDGYTF. The CDR3 coding sequence is TGTGCCAGCAGTGGACAGGGTTTCGATGGCTACACCTTC. The V and J genes are TRBV2 and TRBJ1-2; 7 bases align to TRBD1. Germline-derived CDR1 and CDR2 are SNHLY and FYNNEI. J gave up 6 bases and V 4 bases, and 5 bases lay outside the gene matches. The CDR3 loop spans 13 amino acids.

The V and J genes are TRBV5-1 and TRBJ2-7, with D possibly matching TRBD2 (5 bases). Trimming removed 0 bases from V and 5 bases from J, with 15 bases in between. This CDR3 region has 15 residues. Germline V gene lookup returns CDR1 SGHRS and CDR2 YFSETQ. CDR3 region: CASSLDGSLSDEQYF. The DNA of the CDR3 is TGCGCCAGCAGCTTGGATGGGAGTCTGAGCGACGAGCAGTACTTC.

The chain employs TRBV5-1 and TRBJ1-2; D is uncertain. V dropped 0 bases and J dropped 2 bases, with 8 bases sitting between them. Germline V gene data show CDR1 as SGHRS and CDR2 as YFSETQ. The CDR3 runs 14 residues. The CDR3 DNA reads TGCGCCAGCAGCTTGGAAGCTTTGAACTATGGCTACACCTTC. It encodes CASSLEALNYGYTF.

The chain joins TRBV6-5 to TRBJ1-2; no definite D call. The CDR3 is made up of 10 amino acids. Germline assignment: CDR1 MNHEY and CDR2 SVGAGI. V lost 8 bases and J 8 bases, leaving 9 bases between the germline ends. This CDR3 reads CASFQMGYTF. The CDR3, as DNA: TGTGCCAGCTTTCAAATGGGCTACACCTTC.

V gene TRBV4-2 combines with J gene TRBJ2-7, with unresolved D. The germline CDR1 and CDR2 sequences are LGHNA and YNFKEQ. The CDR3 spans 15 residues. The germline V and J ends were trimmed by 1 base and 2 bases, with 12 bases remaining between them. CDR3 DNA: TGTGCCAGCAGCCAAGGGGTGGCGGTGACCTACGAGCAGTACTTC. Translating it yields CASSQGVAVTYEQYF.

The CDR3 region is CASSLQGPETQYF. CDR3 nucleotides: TGTGCCAGCAGTCTACAGGGACCAGAGACCCAGTACTTC. The V gene is TRBV2, the J gene TRBJ2-5; D might be TRBD1 (6 bases). The CDR3 runs to 13 residues. The V gene lost 5 bases and the J gene lost 4 bases, with 11 bases spanning the gap. The V gene's germline CDR1 is SNHLY and CDR2 FYNNEI.

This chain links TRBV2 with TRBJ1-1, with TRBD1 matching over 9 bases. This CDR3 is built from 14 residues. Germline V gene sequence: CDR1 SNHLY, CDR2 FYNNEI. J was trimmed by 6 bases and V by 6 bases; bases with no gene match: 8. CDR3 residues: CASRLDRGRPEAFF. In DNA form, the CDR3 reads TGTGCCAGCAGACTGGACAGGGGCCGTCCTGAAGCTTTCTTT.

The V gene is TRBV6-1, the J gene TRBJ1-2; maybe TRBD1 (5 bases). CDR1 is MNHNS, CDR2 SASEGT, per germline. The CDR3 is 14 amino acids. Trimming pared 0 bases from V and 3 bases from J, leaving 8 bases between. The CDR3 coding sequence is TGTGCCAGCAGTGAAGCCACGGGGGACTATGGCTACACCTTC. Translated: CASSEATGDYGYTF.

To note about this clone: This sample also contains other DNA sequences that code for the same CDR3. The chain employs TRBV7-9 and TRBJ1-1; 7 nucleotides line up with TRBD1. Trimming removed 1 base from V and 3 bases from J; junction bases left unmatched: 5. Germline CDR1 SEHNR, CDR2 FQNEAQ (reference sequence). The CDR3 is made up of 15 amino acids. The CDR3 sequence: CASSLGDRVDTEAFF. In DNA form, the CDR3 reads TGTGCCAGCAGCTTAGGTGACAGGGTGGACACTGAAGCTTTCTTT.

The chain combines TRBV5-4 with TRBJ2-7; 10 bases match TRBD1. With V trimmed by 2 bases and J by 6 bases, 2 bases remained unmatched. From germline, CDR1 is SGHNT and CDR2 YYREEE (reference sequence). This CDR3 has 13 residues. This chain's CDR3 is CASSLGTGAEQYF. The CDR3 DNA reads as TGTGCCAGCAGCTTAGGGACAGGGGCCGAGCAGTACTTC.

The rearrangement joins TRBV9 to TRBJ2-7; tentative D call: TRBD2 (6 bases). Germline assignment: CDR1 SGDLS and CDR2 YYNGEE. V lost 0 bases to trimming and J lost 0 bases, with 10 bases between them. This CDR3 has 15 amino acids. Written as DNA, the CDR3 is TGTGCCAGCAGCGTAGATGGGAGGCCCTCCTACGAGCAGTACTTC. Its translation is CASSVDGRPSYEQYF.

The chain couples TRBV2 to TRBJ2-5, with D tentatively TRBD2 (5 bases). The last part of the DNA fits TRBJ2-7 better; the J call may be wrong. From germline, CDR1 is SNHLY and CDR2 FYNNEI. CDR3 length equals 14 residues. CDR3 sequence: CASTRGRHLGEQYF. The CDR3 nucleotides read TGTGCCAGCACCCGGGGTCGGCATTTGGGCGAGCAGTACTTC.